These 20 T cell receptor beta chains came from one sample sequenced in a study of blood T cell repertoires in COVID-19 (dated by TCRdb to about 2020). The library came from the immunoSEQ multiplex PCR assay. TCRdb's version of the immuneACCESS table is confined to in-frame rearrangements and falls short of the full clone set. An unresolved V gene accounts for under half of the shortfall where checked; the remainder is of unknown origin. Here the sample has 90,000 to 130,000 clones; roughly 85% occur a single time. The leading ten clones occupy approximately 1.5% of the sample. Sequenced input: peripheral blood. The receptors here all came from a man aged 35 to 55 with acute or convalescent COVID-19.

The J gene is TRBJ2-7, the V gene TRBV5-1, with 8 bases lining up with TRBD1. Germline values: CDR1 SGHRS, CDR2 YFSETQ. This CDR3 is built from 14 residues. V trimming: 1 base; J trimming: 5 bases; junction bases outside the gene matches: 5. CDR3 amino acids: CASSLTGGRDEQYF. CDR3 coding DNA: TGCGCCAGCAGCTTGACAGGGGGGAGAGACGAGCAGTACTTC.

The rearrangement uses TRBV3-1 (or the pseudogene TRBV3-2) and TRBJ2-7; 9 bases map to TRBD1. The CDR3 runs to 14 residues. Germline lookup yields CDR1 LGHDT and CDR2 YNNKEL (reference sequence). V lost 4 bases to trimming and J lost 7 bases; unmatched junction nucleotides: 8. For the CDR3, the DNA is TGTGCCAGCAGCCTTCACAGGGGGCGGAGGGAGCAGTACTTC. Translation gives CASSLHRGRREQYF.

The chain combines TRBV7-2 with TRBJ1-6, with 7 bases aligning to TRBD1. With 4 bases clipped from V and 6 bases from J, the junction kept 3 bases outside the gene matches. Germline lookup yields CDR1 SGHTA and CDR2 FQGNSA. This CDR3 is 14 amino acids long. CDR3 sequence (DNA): TGTGCCAGCAGCTGGGACAGCCTTAATTCACCCCTCCACTTT. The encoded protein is CASSWDSLNSPLHF. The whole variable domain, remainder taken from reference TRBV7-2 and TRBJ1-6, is GAGVSQSPSNKVTEKGKDVELRCDPISGHTALYWYRQSLGQGLEFLIYFQGNSAPDKSGLPSDRFSAERTGGSVSTLTIQRTQQEDSAVYLCASSWDSLNSPLHFGNGTRLTVT.

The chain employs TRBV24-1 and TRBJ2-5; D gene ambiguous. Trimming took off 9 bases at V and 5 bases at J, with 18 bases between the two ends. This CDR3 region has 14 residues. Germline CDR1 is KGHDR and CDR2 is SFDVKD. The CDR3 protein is CATLEIQTGETQYF. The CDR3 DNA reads TGTGCCACCCTTGAGATCCAGACCGGGGAGACCCAGTACTTC.

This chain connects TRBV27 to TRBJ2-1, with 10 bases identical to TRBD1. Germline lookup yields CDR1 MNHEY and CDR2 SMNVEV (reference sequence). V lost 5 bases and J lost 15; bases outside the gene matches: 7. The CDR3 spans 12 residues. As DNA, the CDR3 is TGTGCCAGCAGTCCGAGGGACAGGGGAGCGTTCTTC. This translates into CASSPRDRGAFF.

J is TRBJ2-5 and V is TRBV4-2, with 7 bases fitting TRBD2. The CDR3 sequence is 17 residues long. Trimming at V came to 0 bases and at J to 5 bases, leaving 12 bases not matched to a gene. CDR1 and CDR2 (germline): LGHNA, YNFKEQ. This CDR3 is CASSQDRFLAVPETQYF. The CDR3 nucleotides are TGTGCCAGCAGCCAAGATAGGTTCCTAGCGGTTCCGGAGACCCAGTACTTC.

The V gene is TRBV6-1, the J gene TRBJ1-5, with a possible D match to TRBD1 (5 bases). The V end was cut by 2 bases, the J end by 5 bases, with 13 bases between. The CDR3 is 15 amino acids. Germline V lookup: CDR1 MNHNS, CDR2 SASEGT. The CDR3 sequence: CASSEQGGAHQPQHF. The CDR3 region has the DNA TGTGCCAGCAGTGAACAGGGTGGTGCTCATCAGCCCCAGCATTTT.

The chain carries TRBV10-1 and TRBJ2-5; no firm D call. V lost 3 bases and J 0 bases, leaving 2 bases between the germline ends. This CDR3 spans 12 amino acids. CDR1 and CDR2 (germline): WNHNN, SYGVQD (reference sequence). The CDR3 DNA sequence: TGCGCCAGCAGTGACAACCAAGAGACCCAGTACTTC. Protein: CASSDNQETQYF.

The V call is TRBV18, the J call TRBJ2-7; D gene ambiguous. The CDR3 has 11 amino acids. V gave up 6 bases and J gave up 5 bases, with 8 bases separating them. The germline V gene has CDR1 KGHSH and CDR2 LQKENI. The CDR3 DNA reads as TGTGCCAGCTCCACCCAGGACGAGCAGTACTTC. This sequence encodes CASSTQDEQYF. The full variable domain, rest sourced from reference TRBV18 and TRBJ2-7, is NAGVMQNPRHLVRRRGQEARLRCSPMKGHSHVYWYRQLPEEGLKFMVYLQKENIIDESGMPKERFSAEFPKEGPSILRIQQVVRGDSAAYFCASSTQDEQYFGPGTRLTVT.

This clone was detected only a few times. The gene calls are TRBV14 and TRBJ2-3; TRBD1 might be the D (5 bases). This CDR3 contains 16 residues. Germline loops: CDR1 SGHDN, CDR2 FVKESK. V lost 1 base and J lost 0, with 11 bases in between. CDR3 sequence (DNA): TGTGCCAGCAGCCAAGGGGGCAGGTCCAGCACAGATACGCAGTATTTT. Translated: CASSQGGRSSTDTQYF.

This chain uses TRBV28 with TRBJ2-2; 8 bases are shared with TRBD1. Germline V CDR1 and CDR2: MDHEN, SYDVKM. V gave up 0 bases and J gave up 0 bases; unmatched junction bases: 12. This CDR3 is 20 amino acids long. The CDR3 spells CASSLWDFWDRTSNTGELFF. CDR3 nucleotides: TGTGCCAGCAGTTTATGGGATTTCTGGGACAGGACCTCGAACACCGGGGAGCTGTTTTTT.

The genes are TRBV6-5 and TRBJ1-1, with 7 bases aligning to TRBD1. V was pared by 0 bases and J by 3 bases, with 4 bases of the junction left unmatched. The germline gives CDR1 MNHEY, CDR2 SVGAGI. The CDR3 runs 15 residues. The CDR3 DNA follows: TGTGCCAGCAGTTACTCGACAGGGCGGGACACTGAAGCTTTCTTT. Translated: CASSYSTGRDTEAFF.

Here the CDR3 reads CASSQELLHFRASGANVLTF. CDR3 DNA: TGCGCCAGCAGCCAAGAACTTCTCCACTTTCGTGCCTCTGGGGCCAACGTCCTGACTTTC. The chain uses TRBV4-3 and TRBJ2-6; no definite D call. CDR3 size: 20 residues. Germline loops: CDR1 LGHNA, CDR2 YSLEER. V lost 0 bases, J lost 0 bases, and 18 bases lay in between.

This CDR3 is CASRPSGTSKRYF. CDR3 bases: TGTGCCAGTCGTCCTTCCGGGACTTCAAAGAGGTACTTC. V is TRBV19 and J is TRBJ2-4, with D tentatively TRBD2 (6 bases). V lost 8 bases and J 15 bases, leaving 23 bases between the germline ends. CDR1 LNHDA and CDR2 SQIVND come from the germline V gene (reference sequence). The CDR3 consists of 13 residues.

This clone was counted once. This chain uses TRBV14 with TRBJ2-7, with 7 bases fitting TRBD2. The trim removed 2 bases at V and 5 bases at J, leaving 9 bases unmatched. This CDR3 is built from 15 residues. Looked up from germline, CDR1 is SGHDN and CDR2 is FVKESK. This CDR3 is CASSQLGSGGNEQYF. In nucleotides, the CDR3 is TGTGCCAGCAGCCAACTGGGGTCGGGGGGTAACGAGCAGTACTTC.

The CDR3 region has the DNA TGTGCCAGTAGTATAACCCCACCGGGGGACCTAGCACAGATACGCAGGGGGCTCCAGTATTTT. It translates to CASSITPPGDLAQIRRGLQYF. The chain employs TRBV19 and TRBJ2-3; 8 bases agree with TRBD1. From germline, CDR1 is LNHDA and CDR2 SQIVND (reference sequence). The CDR3 spans 21 residues. V dropped 2 bases and J dropped 12; count of bases not matched to a gene: 31. The whole variable domain, remainder taken from reference TRBV19 and TRBJ2-3, is DGGITQSPKYLFRKEGQNVTLSCEQNLNHDAMYWYRQDPGQGLRLIYYSQIVNDFQKGDIAEGYSVSREKKESFPLTVTSAQKNPTAFYLCASSITPPGDLAQIRRGLQYFGPGTRLTVL.

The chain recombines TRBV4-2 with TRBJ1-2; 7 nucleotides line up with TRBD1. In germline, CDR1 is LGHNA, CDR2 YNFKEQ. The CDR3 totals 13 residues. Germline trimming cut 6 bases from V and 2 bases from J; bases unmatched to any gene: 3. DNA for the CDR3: TGTGCCAGCAGTCCGGGACAGAACTATGGCTACACCTTC. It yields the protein CASSPGQNYGYTF.

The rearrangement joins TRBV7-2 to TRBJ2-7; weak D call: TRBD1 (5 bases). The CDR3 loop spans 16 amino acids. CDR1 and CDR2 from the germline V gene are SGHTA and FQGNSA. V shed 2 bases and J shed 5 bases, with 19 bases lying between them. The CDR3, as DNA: TGTGCCAGCAGCTTAAGGGGCCGGACGGGTGGCCACGAGCAGTACTTC. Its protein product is CASSLRGRTGGHEQYF.

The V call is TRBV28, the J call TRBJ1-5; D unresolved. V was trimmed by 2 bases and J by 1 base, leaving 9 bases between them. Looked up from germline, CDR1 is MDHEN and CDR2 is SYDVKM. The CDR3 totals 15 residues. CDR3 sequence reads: CASSLASRSNQPQHF. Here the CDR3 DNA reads TGTGCCAGCAGTTTAGCCTCTAGGAGCAATCAGCCCCAGCATTTT.

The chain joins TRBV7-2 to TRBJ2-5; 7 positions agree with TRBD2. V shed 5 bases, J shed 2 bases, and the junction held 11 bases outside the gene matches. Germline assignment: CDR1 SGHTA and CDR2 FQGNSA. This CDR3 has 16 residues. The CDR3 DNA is TGTGCCAGCAGCCACTATTCTAGCGGACTACAAGAGACCCAGTACTTC. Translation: CASSHYSSGLQETQYF. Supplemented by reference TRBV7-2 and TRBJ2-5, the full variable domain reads GAGVSQSPSNKVTEKGKDVELRCDPISGHTALYWYRQSLGQGLEFLIYFQGNSAPDKSGLPSDRFSAERTGGSVSTLTIQRTQQEDSAVYLCASSHYSSGLQETQYFGPGTRLLVL.